These T cell receptor beta chains were read from a single sample in a study of blood T cell repertoires in COVID-19. Clones were read by immunoSEQ multiplex PCR, and TCRdb kept only the in-frame ones, dropping some. The sample has about 97,000 clones, about 87% seen once. Material: peripheral blood. The origin of the receptors is a human donor in a cohort sampled during active COVID-19. Each CDR3 is given with its conserved first and last residue. D genes are given only for firm matches. The size field is filled for only some rows; it gives once, few, many or a size class.

D gene,V gene,CDR3 length,clone size,J gene,CDR3 DNA,CDR3 protein
.,TRBV3-1/TRBV3-2,14,.,TRBJ2-1,TGTGCCAGCAGCCAGGGAAGGGGGTCCAATGAGCAGTTCTTC,CASSQGRGSNEQFF
.,TRBV28,10,.,TRBJ1-2,TGTGCCAGCAGGTCGGGTGGCTACACCTTC,CASRSGGYTF
.,TRBV2,14,once,TRBJ2-2,TGTGCCAGCACAGGCAGGGTGAACACCGGGGAGCTGTTTTTT,CASTGRVNTGELFF
TRBD2,TRBV7-9,15,.,TRBJ2-3,TGTGCCAGCAGCTTAGGGAGCGGGAGGGCGGATACGCAGTATTTT,CASSLGSGRADTQYF
.,TRBV11-2,16,.,TRBJ2-2,TGTGCCAGCAGCTTAGCTTCCGGGACATTTCTCGGGGAGCTGTTTTTT,CASSLASGTFLGELFF
TRBD2,TRBV5-1,18,.,TRBJ2-3,TGCGCCAGCAGCTTGGGTTTAGGTAGCGGGAGTAGCTCAGATACGCAGTATTTT,CASSLGLGSGSSSDTQYF
TRBD1,TRBV19,15,.,TRBJ1-3,TGTGCCAGTAGTGCCGACAGGGGGGCCGGAAACACCATATATTTT,CASSADRGAGNTIYF
TRBD2,TRBV5-1,15,.,TRBJ2-5,TGCGCCAGCAGCGCCCAGACTAGCGGCCAAGAGACCCAGTACTTC,CASSAQTSGQETQYF
TRBD1,TRBV5-1,15,.,TRBJ1-2,TGCGCCAGCAGCTTGGTTGCAGACAGGGCGGGTGGCTACACCTTC,CASSLVADRAGGYTF
TRBD1,TRBV5-1,15,.,TRBJ1-1,TGCGCCAGCAGGGTCACGGGGACAGGGGACACTGAAGCTTTCTTT,CASRVTGTGDTEAFF
TRBD2,TRBV2,19,.,TRBJ2-2,TGTGCCAGCAGTGAAGCGCCAGCGGGAGGGTTAGCGAACACCGGGGAGCTGTTTTTT,CASSEAPAGGLANTGELFF
TRBD2,TRBV4-2,15,.,TRBJ2-1,TGTGCCAGCAGCCCTGGGGGGCGGGGGGTAGCTGAGCAGTTCTTC,CASSPGGRGVAEQFF
.,TRBV7-7,16,.,TRBJ2-5,TGTGCCAGCAGCTTATTATCCCCGACAGCTCAAGAGACCCAGTACTTC,CASSLLSPTAQETQYF
.,TRBV10-2,13,.,TRBJ2-5,TGCGCCAGCACCCGACAGCCCCAAGAGACCCAGTACTTC,CASTRQPQETQYF
TRBD2,TRBV9,16,.,TRBJ2-7,TGTGCCAGCAGCGCCACTAGCGGGAGTGTTATGGACGAGCAGTACTTC,CASSATSGSVMDEQYF
TRBD1,TRBV18,14,.,TRBJ1-2,TGTGCCAGCTCATTAGAGCAGGGGGACTATGGCTACACCTTC,CASSLEQGDYGYTF
TRBD1,TRBV12-3/TRBV12-4,13,.,TRBJ1-1,TGTGCCAGCAGTAAGGGACAGACTACTGAAGCTTTCTTT,CASSKGQTTEAFF
.,TRBV7-9,11,once,TRBJ2-7,TGTGCCACTGCGGACAGCTACGAGCAGTACTTC,CATADSYEQYF
TRBD1,TRBV9,15,few,TRBJ1-4,TGTGCCAGCAGCCCGGGGACAGGGGTTAATGAAAAACTGTTTTTT,CASSPGTGVNEKLFF
.,TRBV21-1,16,.,TRBJ2-1,TGTGCCAGCAGCTGCCGACAGGGGAGGGTTTGGAATGAGCAGTTCTTC,CASSCRQGRVWNEQFF
.,TRBV28,12,once,TRBJ1-2,TGTGCCAGCAGTTTCGGGACAACCGGCTACACCTTC,CASSFGTTGYTF
TRBD2,TRBV27,20,.,TRBJ2-7,TGTGCCAGCAGTAATACCGGGACTAGCGGGAGGGCCTGGTATCGGAACGAGCAGTACTTC,CASSNTGTSGRAWYRNEQYF
.,TRBV7-2,15,once,TRBJ2-1,TGTGCCAGCAGCCAGTCGAGGGCCTCCTACAATGAGCAGTTCTTC,CASSQSRASYNEQFF
TRBD1,TRBV4-2,16,.,TRBJ2-2,TGTGCCAGCAGCCAAGACCTGACAGGGCGCACCGGGGAGCTGTTTTTT,CASSQDLTGRTGELFF
TRBD2,TRBV15,16,.,TRBJ2-7,TGTGCCACCAGCAGAGGGGTCCCGGGAGGCTGGGACGAGCAGTACTTC,CATSRGVPGGWDEQYF
TRBD2,TRBV18,16,.,TRBJ2-1,TGTGCCAGCTCAGATACTAGCGGGAGATCGGGCAATGAGCAGTTCTTC,CASSDTSGRSGNEQFF
TRBD1,TRBV5-8,15,.,TRBJ2-1,TGTGCCAGCAGCTTGGGACAGGGATTTTACAATGAGCAGTTCTTC,CASSLGQGFYNEQFF
TRBD1,TRBV29-1,14,.,TRBJ2-1,TGCAGCGTCGGAGTCGGGACAGATTACAATGAGCAGTTCTTC,CSVGVGTDYNEQFF
TRBD2,TRBV9,16,.,TRBJ2-5,TGTGCCAGCAGCGGCGGACTAGCGGGAGCTGGGGAGACCCAGTACTTC,CASSGGLAGAGETQYF
TRBD1,TRBV5-4,18,.,TRBJ1-2,TGTGCCAGCAGCCAAAGGGACAGGGGGCCGTTAGCTAACTATGGCTACACCTTC,CASSQRDRGPLANYGYTF
.,TRBV28,13,.,TRBJ1-5,TGTGCCAGCAGAGTCAGGGGCGATCAGCCCCAGCATTTT,CASRVRGDQPQHF
.,TRBV4-1,15,.,TRBJ2-1,TGCGCCAGCAGCCGGACCGGGACTTCCGACAATGAGCAGTTCTTC,CASSRTGTSDNEQFF
TRBD2,TRBV3-1/TRBV3-2,20,.,TRBJ2-3,TGTGCCAGCAGCCCCCCTCATTTTTCAGAAGCGGAGGCGGGGGAGAGAACGCAGTATTTT,CASSPPHFSEAEAGERTQYF
.,TRBV7-4,14,.,TRBJ1-2,TGTGCCAGCAGCTTAGGCAGGATAAACTATGGCTACACCTTC,CASSLGRINYGYTF
.,TRBV6-2/TRBV6-3,15,.,TRBJ1-1,TGTGCCAGCAGCCGACCCTCGTCGGGGAACACTGAAGCTTTCTTT,CASSRPSSGNTEAFF
.,TRBV20-1,16,.,TRBJ1-5,TGCAGTGCTAGTCGGGGTCAGATGGGAACGGGCCAGCCCCAGCATTTT,CSASRGQMGTGQPQHF
TRBD1,TRBV25-1,17,.,TRBJ1-2,TGTGCCAGCAGCGACGGGACAGGGGGCCCCACTCTCTATGGCTACACCTTC,CASSDGTGGPTLYGYTF
.,TRBV11-2,15,.,TRBJ1-3,TGTGCCAGCAGCCAAAACAGTATTTCTGGAAACACCATATATTTT,CASSQNSISGNTIYF
.,TRBV19,14,.,TRBJ1-1,TGTGCCAGTAGTATAACGGCAGGGCGCTCTGAAGCTTTCTTT,CASSITAGRSEAFF
.,TRBV28,17,.,TRBJ1-2,TGTGCCAGCAGTCCACGGACAAAAACGCGAGCTAACTATGGCTACACCTTC,CASSPRTKTRANYGYTF
TRBD1,TRBV2,14,.,TRBJ2-7,TGTGCCAGCAGGCTAAGACAGGGTACCTACGAGCAGTACTTC,CASRLRQGTYEQYF
TRBD2,TRBV19,16,once,TRBJ2-2,TGTGCCAGTACCGTCTGGACTAGCGGGAGTTACGGGGAGCTGTTTTTT,CASTVWTSGSYGELFF
TRBD2,TRBV9,16,.,TRBJ2-5,TGTGCCAGCAGCCCACGGACTAGCTTGGGGCAAGAGACCCAGTACTTC,CASSPRTSLGQETQYF
TRBD1,TRBV24-1,18,.,TRBJ2-1,TGTGCCACCAGTGATTCATGGACAGGGGAGGGGGGATACAATGAGCAGTTCTTC,CATSDSWTGEGGYNEQFF
.,TRBV6-2/TRBV6-3,12,.,TRBJ2-1,TGTGCCAGCAGTTACTCGAGAAATGAGCAGTTCTTC,CASSYSRNEQFF